This T cell receptor beta chain stems from a study of T cells after yellow fever vaccination. Overall study: Fractions of limited cellularity were prepared by means of SMART-Seq v4 Ultra Low Input.

This clonotype was recorded many times. Its antigen remains unidentified. Whole-study findings and limits: Researchers report a weaker secondary response that nonetheless peaked faster, day 5 versus 15. The booster saw the reappearance of most primary-vaccination clones (nearly 98% CD4, around 88% CD8).

They built TCR cDNA with 5'RACE template switching, a step that put in a universal primer site and UMIs. TCRdb ran MiXCR on the 5' RACE reads and lists one entry per CDR3 protein. The data show roughly 330,000 distinct CDR3 sequences, with approximately 7% seen just once and roughly a sixth held by the top ten. CDR1 and CDR2 (germline): DFQATT, SNEGSKA (reference sequence). With V trimmed by 5 bases and J by 1 base, 7 bases remained unmatched. The CDR3 runs to 15 residues. This specimen consisted of PBMCs, obtained 35 to 50 days after the first yellow fever vaccination. V is TRBV20-1 and J is TRBJ2-7; 11 bases agree with TRBD2. This clonotype was obtained from a man aged 18 to 30 who received the YFV17D yellow fever vaccine. CDR3 nucleotide sequence: TGCAGTGCTCTCCTTCGACTAGCGGGATCCTACGAGCAGTACGTC. This codes for CSALLRLAGSYEQYV.